This T cell receptor beta chain originates from a study of T cells after yellow fever vaccination. Study-level points and caveats: Most clones from primary vaccination were detected again post-booster (almost 98% CD4, approximately 90% CD8). A faster peak, day 5 versus 15, was reached by the weaker secondary response.

Per germline, CDR1 DFQATT and CDR2 SNEGSKA (reference sequence). The CDR3 contains 14 residues. Trimming removed 0 bases at V and 3 bases at J, with 12 bases between. Researchers made TCR cDNA using 5'RACE template switching, and this step added a universal primer site and UMIs. MiXCR was run by TCRdb on the 5' RACE reads, yielding one entry per CDR3 protein. The table includes 120,000 or so distinct CDR3 sequences, about 8.4% detected once. This clonotype was picked up many times. Antigen: not known. The chain is built from TRBV20-1 and TRBJ2-7, with D unresolved. This TCR was sampled from a man between 18 and 35 years old who received the YFV17D yellow fever vaccine. Source: CD8+ T cells sorted from PBMCs, taken on the day of the yellow fever booster vaccination. The CDR3 region is CSARDLTSLYEQYF. The DNA of the CDR3 is TGCAGTGCTAGAGATCTAACCTCCCTCTACGAGCAGTACTTC.